One and the same sample provided the 10 T cell receptor beta chains below, sequenced in a study of Graves' ophthalmopathy and Graves' hyperthyroidism. Investigators amplified TCR beta CDR3 regions from RNA transcripts. Second-round multiplex PCR followed a first-round RT-PCR using HTBI primers. MiXCR, run by TCRdb on the multiplex PCR reads, gives a single entry per CDR3 protein. In the table there are 600,000 to 950,000 distinct CDR3 sequences, approximately 40% of which are singletons. The specimen sequenced was peripheral blood. These receptor sequences come from an adult man with Graves' ophthalmopathy.

The chain uses TRBV2 and TRBJ1-5; perhaps TRBD1 as D (5 bases). CDR3 size: 15 residues. Germline-derived CDR1 and CDR2 are SNHLY and FYNNEI. Trimming took 6 bases from V and 5 from J, leaving 17 bases between them. The CDR3, as DNA: TGTGCCAGCAGCGGGGGGAAGACCAGTTATCAGCCCCAGCATTTT. Translated: CASSGGKTSYQPQHF.

This clonotype was found many times. This chain uses TRBV7-2 with TRBJ1-2, with a weak D call TRBD1 (5 bases). The CDR3 has 15 residues. The germline CDR1 and CDR2 sequences are SGHTA and FQGNSA. The V and J ends lost 5 bases and 7 bases respectively, with 20 bases between them. CDR3 residues: CASSSDGTRGGGYTF. CDR3 DNA sequence: TGTGCCAGCAGCAGCGACGGGACCCGGGGGGGTGGCTACACCTTC. The full variable domain, rest sourced from reference TRBV7-2 and TRBJ1-2, is GAGVSQSPSNKVTEKGKDVELRCDPISGHTALYWYRQSLGQGLEFLIYFQGNSAPDKSGLPSDRFSAERTGGSVSTLTIQRTQQEDSAVYLCASSSDGTRGGGYTFGSGTRLTVV.

This clonotype has more than one count but fewer than ten. The V call is TRBV20-1, the J call TRBJ1-1; D remains unclear. In germline, CDR1 is DFQATT, CDR2 SNEGSKA (reference sequence). The V end lost 3 bases, the J end lost 8 bases, and 1 base lay between the germline ends. The CDR3 has 8 residues. The CDR3 sequence: CSAREAFF. Here the CDR3 DNA reads TGCAGTGCTAGGGAAGCTTTCTTT.

This clonotype was seen a single time. This CDR3 fails to terminate in the conserved phenylalanine or tryptophan, so it likely reflects a read error. J is TRBJ1-1 and V is TRBV7-9; no clear D gene. Germline CDR1 is SEHNR and CDR2 is FQNEAQ (reference sequence). CDR3 length equals 13 residues. The V end was cut by 6 bases, the J end by 1 base, with 9 bases between. DNA of the CDR3: TGTGCCAGCAGTATCAAGGCGAACACTGAAGCTTTCCTT. It translates to CASSIKANTEAFL.

This clonotype was picked up a small number of times. The chain employs TRBV6-1 and TRBJ1-5, with D tentatively TRBD1 (5 bases). V was cut by 11 bases and J by 2 bases, with 16 bases left in between. The CDR3 is 14 amino acids. CDR1 is MNHNS and CDR2 is SASEGT in the germline V gene. The chain's CDR3 is CAGKRDGGNQPQHF. For the CDR3, the DNA is TGTGCCGGAAAACGGGACGGAGGCAATCAGCCCCAGCATTTT.

The J gene is TRBJ2-2, the V gene TRBV19; TRBD2 matches at 13 bases. V shed 7 bases, J shed 5 bases, and the junction held 7 bases outside the gene matches. Looked up from germline, CDR1 is LNHDA and CDR2 is SQIVND (reference sequence). This CDR3 comprises 16 residues. CDR3 in amino acids: CASTGLAGLGTGELFF. The CDR3 region has the DNA TGTGCCAGTACGGGACTAGCGGGGTTAGGAACCGGGGAGCTGTTTTTT.

This clonotype was observed a handful of times. This rearrangement joins TRBV7-6 to TRBJ1-3, with 10 positions matching TRBD1. The CDR3 has 19 residues. Germline V CDR1 and CDR2: SGHVS, FNYEAQ. The V and J ends lost 5 bases and 4 bases, in that order; junction bases with no gene match: 17. CDR3 sequence (DNA): TGTGCCAGCAGCCCTAGCTCGGGACAGGGGCCTACTTCAGGAAACACCATATATTTT. Its protein is CASSPSSGQGPTSGNTIYF.

This clonotype was counted between two and nine times. The chain joins TRBV19 to TRBJ1-5; tentative D call: TRBD1 (5 bases). Trimming stripped 3 bases from V and 3 bases from J, with 15 bases between. This CDR3 spans 16 amino acids. CDR1 and CDR2 (germline): LNHDA, SQIVND (reference sequence). CDR3 sequence reads: CASSIRLGPNNQPQHF. For the CDR3, the DNA is TGTGCCAGTAGTATTAGGTTGGGACCGAACAATCAGCCCCAGCATTTT.

The chain combines TRBV7-6 with TRBJ2-5; D is perhaps TRBD1 or TRBD2 (5 bases each). V gave up 5 bases and J gave up 5 bases, with 18 bases separating them. The CDR3 is 15 amino acids. Germline V lookup: CDR1 SGHVS, CDR2 FNYEAQ. CDR3 protein: CASSGERDRTETQYF. Here the CDR3 DNA reads TGTGCCAGCAGCGGGGAGAGGGACCGGACGGAGACCCAGTACTTC.

The chain joins TRBV25-1 to TRBJ2-5; D possibly uses TRBD1 or TRBD2 (6 bases each). V was shortened by 1 base and J by 1 base, with 13 bases between the two germline ends. The CDR3 consists of 16 residues. Looked up from germline, CDR1 is MGHDK and CDR2 is SYGVNS. The chain's CDR3 is CASSEFRGLSQETQYF. CDR3 nucleotides: TGTGCCAGCAGTGAATTTCGGGGGCTCTCCCAAGAGACCCAGTACTTC.